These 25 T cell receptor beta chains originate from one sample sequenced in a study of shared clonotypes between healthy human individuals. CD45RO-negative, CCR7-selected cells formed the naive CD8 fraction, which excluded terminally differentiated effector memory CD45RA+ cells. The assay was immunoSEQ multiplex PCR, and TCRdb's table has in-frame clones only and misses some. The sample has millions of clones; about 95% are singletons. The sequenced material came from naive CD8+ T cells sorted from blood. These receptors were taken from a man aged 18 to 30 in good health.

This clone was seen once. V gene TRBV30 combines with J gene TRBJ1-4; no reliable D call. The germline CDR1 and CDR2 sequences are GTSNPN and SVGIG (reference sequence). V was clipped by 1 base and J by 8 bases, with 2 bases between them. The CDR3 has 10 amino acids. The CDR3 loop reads CAWSEEKLFF. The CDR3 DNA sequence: TGTGCCTGGAGTGAGGAAAAACTGTTTTTT.

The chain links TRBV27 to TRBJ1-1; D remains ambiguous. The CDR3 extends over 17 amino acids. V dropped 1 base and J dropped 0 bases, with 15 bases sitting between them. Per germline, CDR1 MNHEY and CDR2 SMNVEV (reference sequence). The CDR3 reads CASSLYSVDPMNTEAFF. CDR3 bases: TGTGCCAGCAGTTTATATTCGGTAGACCCCATGAACACTGAAGCTTTCTTT.

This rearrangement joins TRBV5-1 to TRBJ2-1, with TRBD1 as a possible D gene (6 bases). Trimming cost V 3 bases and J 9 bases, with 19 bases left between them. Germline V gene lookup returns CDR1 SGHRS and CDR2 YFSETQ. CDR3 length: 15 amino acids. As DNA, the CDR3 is TGCGCCAGCAGCTCCCCGGGACAAGGGGTTGTTGAGCAGTTCTTC. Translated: CASSSPGQGVVEQFF.

The CDR3 DNA reads as TGCAGCGTTGTCGTTGGTTCTGGAAACACCATATATTTT. Its protein product is CSVVVGSGNTIYF. The V and J genes are TRBV29-1 and TRBJ1-3, with D unclear. This CDR3 region has 13 residues. Germline CDR1 reads SQVTM; CDR2 reads ANQGSEA. The ends were cut back, 4 bases at V and 1 base at J, with 8 bases in the middle.

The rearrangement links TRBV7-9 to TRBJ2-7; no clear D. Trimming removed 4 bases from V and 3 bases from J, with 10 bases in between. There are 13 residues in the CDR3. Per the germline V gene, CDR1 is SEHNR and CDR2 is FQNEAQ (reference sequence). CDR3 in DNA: TGTGCCAGCAGCTCGGGCCCATACTACGAGCAGTACTTC. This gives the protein CASSSGPYYEQYF.

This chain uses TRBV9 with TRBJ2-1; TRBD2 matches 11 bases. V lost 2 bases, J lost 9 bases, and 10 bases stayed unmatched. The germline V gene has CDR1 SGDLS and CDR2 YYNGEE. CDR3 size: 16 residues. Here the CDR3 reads CASSVVAGGFLTEQFF. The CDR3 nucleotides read TGTGCCAGCAGCGTCGTAGCGGGAGGGTTTTTAACTGAGCAGTTCTTC.

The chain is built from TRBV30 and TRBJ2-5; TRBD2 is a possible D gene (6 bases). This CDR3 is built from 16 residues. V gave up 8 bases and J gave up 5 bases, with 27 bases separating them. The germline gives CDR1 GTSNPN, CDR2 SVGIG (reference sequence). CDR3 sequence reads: CALEPLSGGPRETQYF. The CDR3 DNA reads TGTGCCCTGGAACCCCTCAGCGGAGGGCCCAGGGAGACCCAGTACTTC.

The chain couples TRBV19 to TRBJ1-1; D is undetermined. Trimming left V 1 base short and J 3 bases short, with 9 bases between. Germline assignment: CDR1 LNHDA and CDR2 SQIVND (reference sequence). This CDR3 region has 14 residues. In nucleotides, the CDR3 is TGTGCCAGTAGTATAGCGTCGGGATACACTGAAGCTTTCTTT. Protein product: CASSIASGYTEAFF.

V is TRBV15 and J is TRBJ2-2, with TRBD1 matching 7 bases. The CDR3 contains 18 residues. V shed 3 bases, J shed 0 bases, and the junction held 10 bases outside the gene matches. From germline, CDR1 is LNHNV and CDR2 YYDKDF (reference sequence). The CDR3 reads CATSSDRTGTPNTGELFF. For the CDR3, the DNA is TGTGCCACCAGCAGCGACCGGACAGGTACTCCGAACACCGGGGAGCTGTTTTTT.

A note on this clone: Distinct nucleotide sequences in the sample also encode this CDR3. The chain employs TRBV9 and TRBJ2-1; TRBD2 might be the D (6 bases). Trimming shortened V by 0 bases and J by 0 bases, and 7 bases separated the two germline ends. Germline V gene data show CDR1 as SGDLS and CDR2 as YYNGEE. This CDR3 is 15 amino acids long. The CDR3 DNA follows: TGTGCCAGCAGCGTAGTTAGCGGCTCCTACAATGAGCAGTTCTTC. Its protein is CASSVVSGSYNEQFF.

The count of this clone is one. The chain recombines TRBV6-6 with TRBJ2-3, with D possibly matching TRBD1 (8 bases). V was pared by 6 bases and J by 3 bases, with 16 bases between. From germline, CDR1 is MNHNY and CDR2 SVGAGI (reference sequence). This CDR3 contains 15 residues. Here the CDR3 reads CASRPTGEGTDTQYF. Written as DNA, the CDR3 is TGTGCCAGCAGGCCGACAGGGGAGGGGACAGATACGCAGTATTTT.

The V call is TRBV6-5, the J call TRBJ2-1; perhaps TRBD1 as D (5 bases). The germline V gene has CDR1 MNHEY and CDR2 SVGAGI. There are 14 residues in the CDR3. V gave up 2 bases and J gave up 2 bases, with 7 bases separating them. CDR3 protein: CASSYRGPYNEQFF. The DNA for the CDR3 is TGTGCCAGCAGTTACAGGGGCCCCTACAATGAGCAGTTCTTC.

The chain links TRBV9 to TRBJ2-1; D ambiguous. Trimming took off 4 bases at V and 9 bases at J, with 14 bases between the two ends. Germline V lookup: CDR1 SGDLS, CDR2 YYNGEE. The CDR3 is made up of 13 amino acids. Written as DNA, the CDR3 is TGTGCCAGCAGCTTCCGTTTTTCCGGTGAGCAGTTCTTC. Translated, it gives CASSFRFSGEQFF.

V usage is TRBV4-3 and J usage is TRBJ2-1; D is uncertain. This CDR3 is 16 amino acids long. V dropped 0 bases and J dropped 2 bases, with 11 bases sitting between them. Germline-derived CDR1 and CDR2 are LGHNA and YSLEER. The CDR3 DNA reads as TGCGCCAGCAGCCAAGATAGAGACCCCGCCTACAATGAGCAGTTCTTC. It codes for CASSQDRDPAYNEQFF.

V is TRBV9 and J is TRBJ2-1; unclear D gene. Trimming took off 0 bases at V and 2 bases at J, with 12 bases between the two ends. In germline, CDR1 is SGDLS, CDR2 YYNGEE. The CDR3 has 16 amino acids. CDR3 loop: CASSVVSQPTYNEQFF. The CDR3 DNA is TGTGCCAGCAGCGTAGTCTCCCAACCCACCTACAATGAGCAGTTCTTC. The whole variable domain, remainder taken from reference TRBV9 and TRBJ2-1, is DSGVTQTPKHLITATGQRVTLRCSPRSGDLSVYWYQQSLDQGLQFLIQYYNGEERAKGNILERFSAQQFPDLHSELNLSSLELGDSALYFCASSVVSQPTYNEQFFGPGTRLTVL.

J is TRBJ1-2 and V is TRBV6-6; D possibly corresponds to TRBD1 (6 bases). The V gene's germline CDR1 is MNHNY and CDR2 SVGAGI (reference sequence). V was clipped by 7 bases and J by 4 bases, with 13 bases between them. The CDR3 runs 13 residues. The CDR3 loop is CASNGGVSYGYTF. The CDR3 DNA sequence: TGTGCCAGCAATGGGGGCGTATCCTATGGCTACACCTTC.

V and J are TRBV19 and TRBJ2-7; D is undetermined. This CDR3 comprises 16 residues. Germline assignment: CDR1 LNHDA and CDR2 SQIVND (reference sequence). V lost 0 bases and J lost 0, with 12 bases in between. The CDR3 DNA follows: TGTGCCAGTAGTATAGATACGTCGTCGAGCTCCTACGAGCAGTACTTC. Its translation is CASSIDTSSSSYEQYF.

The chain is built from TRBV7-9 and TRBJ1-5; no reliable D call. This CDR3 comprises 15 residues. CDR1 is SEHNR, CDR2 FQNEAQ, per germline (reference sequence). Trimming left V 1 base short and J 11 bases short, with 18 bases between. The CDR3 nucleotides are TGTGCCAGCAGCTTAGTGGATGGAGACCATCTCGCCCAGCATTTT. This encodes CASSLVDGDHLAQHF. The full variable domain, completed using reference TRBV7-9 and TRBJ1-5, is DTGVSQNPRHKITKRGQNVTFRCDPISEHNRLYWYRQTLGQGPEFLTYFQNEAQLEKSRLLSDRFSAERPKGSFSTLEIQRTEQGDSAMYLCASSLVDGDHLAQHFGDGTRLSIL.

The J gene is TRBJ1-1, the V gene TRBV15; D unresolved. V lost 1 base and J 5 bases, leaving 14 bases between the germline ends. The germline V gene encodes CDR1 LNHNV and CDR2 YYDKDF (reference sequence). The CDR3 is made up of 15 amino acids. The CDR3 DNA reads TGTGCCACCAGCAGAGGAGGCGAAGGGCTTACTGAAGCTTTCTTT. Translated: CATSRGGEGLTEAFF.

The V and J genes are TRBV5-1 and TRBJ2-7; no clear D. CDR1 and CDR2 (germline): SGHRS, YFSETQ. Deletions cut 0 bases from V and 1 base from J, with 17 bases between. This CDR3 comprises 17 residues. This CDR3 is CASSLESEAAPSYEQYF. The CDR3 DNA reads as TGCGCCAGCAGCTTGGAGTCCGAGGCGGCGCCGTCCTACGAGCAGTACTTC.

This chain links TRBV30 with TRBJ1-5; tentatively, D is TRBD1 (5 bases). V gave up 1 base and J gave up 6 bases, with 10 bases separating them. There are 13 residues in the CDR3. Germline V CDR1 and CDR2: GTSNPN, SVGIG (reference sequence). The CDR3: CAWSGGGRQPQHF. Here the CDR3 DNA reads TGTGCCTGGAGTGGGGGGGGACGTCAGCCCCAGCATTTT.

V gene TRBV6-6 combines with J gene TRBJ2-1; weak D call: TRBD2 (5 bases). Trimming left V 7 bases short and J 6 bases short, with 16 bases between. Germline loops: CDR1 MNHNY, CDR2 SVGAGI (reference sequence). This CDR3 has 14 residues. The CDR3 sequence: CASTSGLAGNEQFF. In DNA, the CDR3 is TGTGCCAGCACCTCCGGGCTAGCCGGCAATGAGCAGTTCTTC.

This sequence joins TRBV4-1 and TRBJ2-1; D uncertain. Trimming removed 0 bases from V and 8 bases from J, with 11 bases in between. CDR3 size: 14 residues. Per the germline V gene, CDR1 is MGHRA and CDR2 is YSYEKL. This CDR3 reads CASSQEAASYEQFF. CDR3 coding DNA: TGCGCCAGCAGCCAAGAGGCAGCGAGCTATGAGCAGTTCTTC.

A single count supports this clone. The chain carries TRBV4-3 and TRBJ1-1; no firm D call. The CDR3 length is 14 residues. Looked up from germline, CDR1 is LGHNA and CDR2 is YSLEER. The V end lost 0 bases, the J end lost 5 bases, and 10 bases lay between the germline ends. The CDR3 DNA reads TGCGCCAGCAGCCAAGACACATGGCCTACTGAAGCTTTCTTT. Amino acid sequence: CASSQDTWPTEAFF.

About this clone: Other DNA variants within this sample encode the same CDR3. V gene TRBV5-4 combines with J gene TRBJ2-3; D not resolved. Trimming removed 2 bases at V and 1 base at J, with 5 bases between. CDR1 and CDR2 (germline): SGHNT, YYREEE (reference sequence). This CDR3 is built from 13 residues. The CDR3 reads CASSFGGTDTQYF. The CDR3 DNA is TGTGCCAGCAGCTTTGGCGGCACAGATACGCAGTATTTT.